This T cell receptor beta chain was found in a study of OX40 agonist ivuxolimab in advanced cancers. Study-wide context: Dose-escalation patients were diagnosed with hepatocellular carcinoma, melanoma, renal cell cancer or head and neck cancer.

This clone was observed a single time. Libraries were prepared by immunoSEQ multiplex PCR; TCRdb keeps only in-frame clonotypes and omits some of them. The table lists approximately 65,000 clones, over 75% of them singletons. Germline trimming cut 1 base from V and 6 bases from J; bases unmatched to any gene: 9. This CDR3 region has 16 residues. Germline CDR1 and CDR2: SGHTA and FQGNSA. Material: CD4+ or CD8+ T cells sorted from blood, obtained in a trial of the OX40 agonist ivuxolimab. This TCR derives from an adult with an advanced solid tumor such as melanoma, head and neck, liver or kidney cancer. The chain combines TRBV7-2 with TRBJ1-3, with 7 nucleotides matching TRBD1. This CDR3 reads CASSLVLGQLQNTIYF. CDR3 coding DNA: TGTGCCAGCAGCTTAGTCCTGGGACAGCTTCAAAACACCATATATTTT.